The clone carrying this TCR beta chain appeared once. The germline V gene encodes CDR1 MNHEY and CDR2 SMNVEV (reference sequence). Trimming shortened V by 2 bases and J by 9 bases, and 20 bases separated the two germline ends. This CDR3 region has 16 residues. The source of the sample is a study of shared clonotypes between healthy human individuals. Repertoires were generated with immunoSEQ multiplex PCR, while TCRdb's copy carries only in-frame clones and drops some. The sample carries about 2 million clones, 85% to 95% recorded once. The receptor was isolated from a man younger than 30 in good health. Input material: naive CD4+ T cells sorted from blood. Described subset: CD45RA+ positively selected. The V gene is TRBV27, the J gene TRBJ2-4; D not certain. The CDR3 bases are TGTGCCAGCAGTTTAGACTCCCGAACCCGGTACGGCATTCAGTACTTC. Its translation is CASSLDSRTRYGIQYF.